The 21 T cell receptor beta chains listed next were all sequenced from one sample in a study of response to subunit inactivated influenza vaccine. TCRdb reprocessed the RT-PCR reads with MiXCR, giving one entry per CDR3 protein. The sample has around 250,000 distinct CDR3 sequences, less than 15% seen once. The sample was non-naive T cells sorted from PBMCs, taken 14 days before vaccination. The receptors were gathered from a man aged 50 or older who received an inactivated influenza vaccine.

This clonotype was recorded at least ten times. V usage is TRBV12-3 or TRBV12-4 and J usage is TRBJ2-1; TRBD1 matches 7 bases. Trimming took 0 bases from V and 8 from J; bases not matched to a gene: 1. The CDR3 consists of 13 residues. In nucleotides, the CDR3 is TGTGCCAGCAGTTTAGCAGGGGGCCATGAGCAGTTCTTC. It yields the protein CASSLAGGHEQFF.

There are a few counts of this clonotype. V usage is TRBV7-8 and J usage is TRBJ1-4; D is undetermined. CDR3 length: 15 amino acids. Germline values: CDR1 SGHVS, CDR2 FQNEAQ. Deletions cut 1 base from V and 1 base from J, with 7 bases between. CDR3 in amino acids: CASSLVGGTNEKLFF. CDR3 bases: TGTGCCAGCAGCTTAGTCGGAGGAACTAATGAAAAACTGTTTTTT. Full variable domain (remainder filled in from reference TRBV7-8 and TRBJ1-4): GAGVSQSPRYKVAKRGQDVALRCDPISGHVSLFWYQQALGQGPEFLTYFQNEAQLDKSGLPSDRFFAERPEGSVSTLKIQRTQQEDSAVYLCASSLVGGTNEKLFFGSGTQLSVL.

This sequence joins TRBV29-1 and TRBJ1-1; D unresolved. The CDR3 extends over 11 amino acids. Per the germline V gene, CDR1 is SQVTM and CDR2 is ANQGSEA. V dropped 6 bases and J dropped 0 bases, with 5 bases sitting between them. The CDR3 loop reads CSVPVNTEAFF. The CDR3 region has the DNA TGCAGCGTCCCGGTGAACACTGAAGCTTTCTTT.

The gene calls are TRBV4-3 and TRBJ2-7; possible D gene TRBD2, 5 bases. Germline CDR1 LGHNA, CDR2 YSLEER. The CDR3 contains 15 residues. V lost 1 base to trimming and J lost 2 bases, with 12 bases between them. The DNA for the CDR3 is TGCGCCAGCAGCCAAGGGGTAGCGTTTACCTACGAGCAGTACTTC. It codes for CASSQGVAFTYEQYF.

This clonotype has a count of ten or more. CDR3 region: CASSFQGASTEAFF. The CDR3 coding sequence is TGCGCCAGCAGCTTTCAGGGGGCGAGTACTGAAGCTTTCTTT. The gene calls are TRBV5-1 and TRBJ1-1; 8 positions match TRBD1. The CDR3 is 14 amino acids. Germline CDR1 is SGHRS and CDR2 is YFSETQ. V lost 2 bases and J lost 5; bases outside the gene matches: 5.

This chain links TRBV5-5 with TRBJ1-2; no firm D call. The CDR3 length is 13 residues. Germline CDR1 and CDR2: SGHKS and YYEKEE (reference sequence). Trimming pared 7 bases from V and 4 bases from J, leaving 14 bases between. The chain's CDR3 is CASADIMGYGYTF. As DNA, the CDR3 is TGTGCCAGCGCTGACATCATGGGCTATGGCTACACCTTC. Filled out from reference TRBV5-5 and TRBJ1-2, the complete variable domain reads DAGVTQSPTHLIKTRGQQVTLRCSPISGHKSVSWYQQVLGQGPQFIFQYYEKEERGRGNFPDRFSARQFPNYSSELNVNALLLGDSALYLCASADIMGYGYTFGSGTRLTVV.

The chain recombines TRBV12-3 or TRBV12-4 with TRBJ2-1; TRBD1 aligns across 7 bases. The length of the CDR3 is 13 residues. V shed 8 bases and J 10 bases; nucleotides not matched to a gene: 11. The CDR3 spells CASGRYRGGEQFF. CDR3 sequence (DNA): TGTGCCAGCGGAAGATACAGGGGCGGCGAGCAGTTCTTC.

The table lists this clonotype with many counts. The DNA of the CDR3 is TGTGCCACCAAAAGACAGGGGTCCGACGAGCAGTACTTC. It codes for CATKRQGSDEQYF. The chain links TRBV15 to TRBJ2-7; 8 bases are shared with TRBD1. The CDR3 sequence is 13 residues long. CDR1 and CDR2 (germline): LNHNV, YYDKDF (reference sequence). With 7 bases clipped from V and 5 bases from J, the junction kept 7 bases outside the gene matches.

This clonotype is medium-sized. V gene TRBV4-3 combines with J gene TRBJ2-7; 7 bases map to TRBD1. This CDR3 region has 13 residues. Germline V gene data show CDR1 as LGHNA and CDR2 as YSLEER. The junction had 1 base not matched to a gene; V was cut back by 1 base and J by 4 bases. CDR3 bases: TGCGCCAGCAGCCAAGCACAGGGGTACGAGCAGTACTTC. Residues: CASSQAQGYEQYF.

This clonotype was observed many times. The CDR3 nucleotides are TGCGCCAGCAGCCCTGACATTGGAGTGTCACCCCTCCACTTT. Residues: CASSPDIGVSPLHF. J is TRBJ1-6 and V is TRBV5-1; D gene ambiguous. Germline CDR1 and CDR2: SGHRS and YFSETQ. CDR3 length equals 14 residues. V gave up 4 bases and J gave up 10 bases, with 15 bases separating them.

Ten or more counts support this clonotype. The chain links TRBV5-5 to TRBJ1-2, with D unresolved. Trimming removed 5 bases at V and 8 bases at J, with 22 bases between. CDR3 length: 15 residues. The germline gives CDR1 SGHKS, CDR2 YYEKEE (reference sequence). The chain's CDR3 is CASSSGILPLEGYTF. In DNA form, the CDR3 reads TGTGCCAGCAGTTCTGGTATCTTACCCCTGGAGGGCTACACCTTC.

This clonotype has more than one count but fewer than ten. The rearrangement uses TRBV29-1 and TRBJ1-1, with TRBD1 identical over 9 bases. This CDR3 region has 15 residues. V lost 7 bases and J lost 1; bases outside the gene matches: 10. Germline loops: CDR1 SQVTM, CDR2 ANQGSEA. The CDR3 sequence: CSALDRGFKNTEAFF. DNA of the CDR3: TGCAGCGCTCTGGACAGGGGTTTTAAGAACACTGAAGCTTTCTTT.

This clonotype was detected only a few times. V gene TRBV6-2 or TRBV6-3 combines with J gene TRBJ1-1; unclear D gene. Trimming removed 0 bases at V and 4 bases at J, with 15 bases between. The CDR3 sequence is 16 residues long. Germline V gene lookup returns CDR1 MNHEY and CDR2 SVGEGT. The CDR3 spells CASSYSARRRPTEAFF. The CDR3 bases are TGTGCCAGCAGTTACTCAGCGCGGCGTCGGCCCACTGAAGCTTTCTTT.

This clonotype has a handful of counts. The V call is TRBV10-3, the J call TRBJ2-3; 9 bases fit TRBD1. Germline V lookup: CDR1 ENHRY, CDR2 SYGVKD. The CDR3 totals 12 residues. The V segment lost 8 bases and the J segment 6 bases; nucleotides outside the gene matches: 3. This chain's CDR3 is CAIGTGTDTQYF. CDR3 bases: TGTGCCATCGGGACAGGGACTGATACGCAGTATTTT.

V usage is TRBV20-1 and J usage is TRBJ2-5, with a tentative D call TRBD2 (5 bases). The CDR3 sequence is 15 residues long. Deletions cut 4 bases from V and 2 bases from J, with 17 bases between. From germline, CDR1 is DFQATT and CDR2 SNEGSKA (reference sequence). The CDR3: CSANPAGRRQETQYF. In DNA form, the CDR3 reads TGCAGTGCTAACCCCGCGGGTAGAAGACAAGAGACCCAGTACTTC.

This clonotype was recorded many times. The CDR3 sequence is CATSRSLTSQGTNTGELFF. The CDR3 bases are TGTGCCACCAGCAGATCCCTCACAAGCCAGGGTACGAACACCGGGGAGCTGTTTTTT. This chain joins TRBV15 and TRBJ2-2; a weak D match, TRBD1 (5 bases). CDR1 and CDR2 from the germline V gene are LNHNV and YYDKDF (reference sequence). CDR3 length equals 19 residues. V was pared by 2 bases and J by 0 bases, with 19 bases between.

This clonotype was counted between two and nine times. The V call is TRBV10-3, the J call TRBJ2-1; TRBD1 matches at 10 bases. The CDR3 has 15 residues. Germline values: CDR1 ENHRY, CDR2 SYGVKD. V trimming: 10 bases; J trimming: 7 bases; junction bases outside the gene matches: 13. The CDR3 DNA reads TGTGCCACCGGGTTAGGGGACAGGGGTGGAAATGAGCAGTTCTTC. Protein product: CATGLGDRGGNEQFF.

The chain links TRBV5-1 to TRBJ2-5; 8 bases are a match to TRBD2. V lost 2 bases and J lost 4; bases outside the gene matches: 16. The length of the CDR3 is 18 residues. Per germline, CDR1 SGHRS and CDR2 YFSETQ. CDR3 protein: CASSFLTSANQAGETQYF. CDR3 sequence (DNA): TGCGCCAGCAGCTTCCTGACTAGCGCGAATCAGGCGGGAGAGACCCAGTACTTC.

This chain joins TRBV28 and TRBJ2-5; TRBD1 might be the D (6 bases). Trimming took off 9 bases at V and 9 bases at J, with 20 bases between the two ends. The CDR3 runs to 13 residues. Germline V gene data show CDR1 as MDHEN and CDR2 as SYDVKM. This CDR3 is CASRQEARGAQYF. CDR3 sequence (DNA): TGTGCCAGTCGACAGGAGGCGCGAGGGGCCCAGTACTTC.

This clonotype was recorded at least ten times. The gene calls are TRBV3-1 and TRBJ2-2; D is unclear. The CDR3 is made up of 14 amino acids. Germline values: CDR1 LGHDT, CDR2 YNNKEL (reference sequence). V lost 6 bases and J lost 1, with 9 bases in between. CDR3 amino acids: CASRRAKNTGELFF. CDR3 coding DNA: TGTGCCAGCAGAAGGGCCAAGAACACCGGGGAGCTGTTTTTT. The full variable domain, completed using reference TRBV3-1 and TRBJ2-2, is DTAVSQTPKYLVTQMGNDKSIKCEQNLGHDTMYWYKQDSKKFLKIMFSYNNKELIINETVPNRFSPKSPDKAHLNLHINSLELGDSAVYFCASRRAKNTGELFFGEGSRLTVL.

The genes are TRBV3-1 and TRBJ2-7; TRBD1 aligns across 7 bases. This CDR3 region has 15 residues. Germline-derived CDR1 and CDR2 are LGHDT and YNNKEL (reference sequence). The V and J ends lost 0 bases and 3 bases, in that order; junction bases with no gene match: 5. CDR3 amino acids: CASSQDEGAGYEQYF. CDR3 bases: TGTGCCAGCAGCCAAGATGAGGGGGCAGGCTACGAGCAGTACTTC.